Below, 21 T cell receptor beta chains from the same sample are listed, as sequenced in a study of patients and donors after allogeneic stem cell transplantation. TCRdb re-analysed the RT-PCR reads in MiXCR, keeping a single row per CDR3 protein. The table records tens of thousands of distinct CDR3 sequences, approximately 49% of them present only once. Material for sequencing was blood, either unsorted or a sorted T cell fraction (not recorded which). The receptors come from a human donor who was either an allogeneic HSCT recipient or a stem cell or donor lymphocyte infusion donor (not recorded which). It is not recorded whose cells these are; they may come from a transplant donor.

The table lists this clonotype with a few counts. This sequence joins TRBV12-3 or TRBV12-4 and TRBJ1-3; TRBD1 is a possible D gene (6 bases). This CDR3 contains 17 residues. V was cut by 4 bases and J by 2 bases, with 18 bases left in between. The CDR3 nucleotides are TGTGCCAGCAGTTCGCCTCGGGGGACATTCACTGGAAACACCATATATTTT. Encoded protein: CASSSPRGTFTGNTIYF.

J is TRBJ1-2 and V is TRBV12-3 or TRBV12-4; D may be TRBD1 (6 bases). V was clipped by 5 bases and J by 0 bases, with 13 bases between them. The CDR3 totals 15 residues. The CDR3 loop reads CASSPRDNPNYGYTF. In nucleotides, the CDR3 is TGTGCCAGCAGTCCCCGGGACAACCCTAACTATGGCTACACCTTC.

The chain employs TRBV12-3 or TRBV12-4 and TRBJ1-1; D uncertain. V was clipped by 6 bases and J by 3 bases, with 11 bases between them. This CDR3 region has 13 residues. CDR3 DNA: TGTGCCAGCAGCCGGGATCTGGACACTGAAGCTTTCTTT. It codes for CASSRDLDTEAFF.

V is TRBV27 and J is TRBJ2-7, with 9 positions matching TRBD1. There are 16 residues in the CDR3. Looked up from germline, CDR1 is MNHEY and CDR2 is SMNVEV (reference sequence). With V trimmed by 2 bases and J by 6 bases, 11 bases remained unmatched. CDR3 sequence reads: CASSLLGDRAPREQYF. CDR3 DNA sequence: TGTGCCAGCAGTTTACTGGGGGACAGGGCCCCGCGCGAGCAGTACTTC.

This chain links TRBV20-1 with TRBJ1-2; D call uncertain. The CDR3 has 16 residues. Germline V lookup: CDR1 DFQATT, CDR2 SNEGSKA (reference sequence). Trimming stripped 3 bases from V and 6 bases from J, with 23 bases between. CDR3 loop: CSASRTNGPPLDGYTF. The DNA for the CDR3 is TGCAGTGCTAGCCGCACCAACGGACCCCCCTTGGATGGCTACACCTTC.

In this sample, this clonotype turned up a few times. The rearrangement joins TRBV20-1 to TRBJ1-5; D uncertain. The CDR3 runs to 11 residues. In germline, CDR1 is DFQATT, CDR2 SNEGSKA (reference sequence). V was clipped by 3 bases and J by 4 bases, with 4 bases between them. This CDR3 reads CSARNNQPQHF. CDR3 in DNA: TGCAGTGCTAGGAATAATCAGCCCCAGCATTTT.

The gene calls are TRBV4-3 and TRBJ1-4; D unresolved. This CDR3 region has 17 residues. In germline, CDR1 is LGHNA, CDR2 YSLEER. Trimming stripped 3 bases from V and 3 bases from J, with 17 bases between. CDR3 bases: TGCGCCAGCAGCCATTATACACCCCTCGCCCCTAATGAAAAACTGTTTTTT. It is translated as CASSHYTPLAPNEKLFF.

The CDR3 sequence: CASSLYAGGPVKTQYF. CDR3 DNA: TGTGCCAGCAGTTTATACGCGGGAGGGCCGGTAAAGACCCAGTACTTC. The chain uses TRBV12-3 or TRBV12-4 and TRBJ2-5; 9 bases match TRBD2. This CDR3 region has 16 residues. V trimming: 2 bases; J trimming: 6 bases; junction bases outside the gene matches: 10.

This sequence joins TRBV5-6 and TRBJ1-5; TRBD1 matches at 8 bases. With V trimmed by 2 bases and J by 4 bases, 5 bases remained unmatched. Germline V gene lookup returns CDR1 SGHDT and CDR2 YYEEEE. This CDR3 comprises 15 residues. The CDR3 sequence is CASSFRDRPNQPQHF. The CDR3 coding sequence is TGTGCCAGCAGCTTCCGGGACAGGCCGAATCAGCCCCAGCATTTT.

This clonotype was counted only a few times. The rearrangement links TRBV29-1 to TRBJ2-6; 10 bases line up with TRBD2. The CDR3 runs to 19 residues. CDR1 is SQVTM and CDR2 is ANQGSEA in the germline V gene. J was trimmed by 0 bases and V by 0 bases; bases with no gene match: 8. The CDR3 region has the DNA TGCAGCGTTGAAGAGTGGCGGACTAGCGGAGTCTCTGGGGCCAACGTCCTGACTTTC. This sequence encodes CSVEEWRTSGVSGANVLTF.

There are a few counts of this clonotype. The chain couples TRBV9 to TRBJ2-3; 10 positions match TRBD2. Germline V gives CDR1 SGDLS, CDR2 YYNGEE. There are 15 residues in the CDR3. The V gene end was trimmed by 1 base and the J gene end by 4 bases; junction bases not matched to a gene: 3. CDR3 sequence (DNA): TGTGCCAGCAGCGTACTAGCGGGAGTGCCAGATACGCAGTATTTT. Its translation is CASSVLAGVPDTQYF. Full variable domain (remainder filled in from reference TRBV9 and TRBJ2-3): DSGVTQTPKHLITATGQRVTLRCSPRSGDLSVYWYQQSLDQGLQFLIQYYNGEERAKGNILERFSAQQFPDLHSELNLSSLELGDSALYFCASSVLAGVPDTQYFGPGTRLTVL.

This sequence joins TRBV4-3 and TRBJ1-1, with TRBD1 matching 7 bases. Germline V lookup: CDR1 LGHNA, CDR2 YSLEER. This CDR3 has 15 residues. The V gene end was trimmed by 6 bases and the J gene end by 3 bases; junction bases not matched to a gene: 10. The CDR3: CASRYTGDLDTEAFF. The DNA of the CDR3 is TGCGCCAGCAGGTATACAGGGGATCTCGACACTGAAGCTTTCTTT.

The chain joins TRBV29-1 to TRBJ2-3; D uncertain. The CDR3 totals 11 residues. Germline V CDR1 and CDR2: SQVTM, ANQGSEA. Trimming took off 4 bases at V and 7 bases at J, with 9 bases between the two ends. In nucleotides, the CDR3 is TGCAGCGTTGTTTTACGCAATACGCAGTATTTT. Translating gives CSVVLRNTQYF.

The genes are TRBV6-5 and TRBJ1-2; D perhaps matches TRBD1 (6 bases). V was clipped by 0 bases and J by 5 bases, with 10 bases between them. The CDR3 runs 14 residues. From germline, CDR1 is MNHEY and CDR2 SVGAGI. The CDR3 loop is CASSYSTGGYGYTF. DNA of the CDR3: TGTGCCAGCAGTTACTCGACAGGAGGTTATGGCTACACCTTC.

The CDR3 protein is CASSPLAELAGAPGELFF. In nucleotides, the CDR3 is TGTGCCAGCAGCCCCCTAGCGGAATTAGCGGGAGCCCCCGGGGAGCTGTTTTTT. This rearrangement joins TRBV9 to TRBJ2-2, with 9 bases lining up with TRBD2. J was trimmed by 6 bases and V by 4 bases; bases with no gene match: 16. The CDR3 length is 18 residues. The V gene's germline CDR1 is SGDLS and CDR2 YYNGEE.

The chain carries TRBV20-1 and TRBJ2-1; D is perhaps TRBD1 or TRBD2 (5 bases each). The CDR3 sequence is 14 residues long. In germline, CDR1 is DFQATT, CDR2 SNEGSKA (reference sequence). Deletions cut 3 bases from V and 4 bases from J, with 13 bases between. The CDR3: CSASAGTPYNEQFF. The DNA of the CDR3 is TGCAGTGCTAGTGCCGGGACCCCTTACAATGAGCAGTTCTTC.

The chain links TRBV21-1 to TRBJ1-5; the table's TRBD1 call for D was not verified on the DNA. TRBV21-1 is listed as a pseudogene. The CDR3 length is 18 residues. This chain's CDR3 is CASTCPRGTGNSNQPQHF. CDR3 coding DNA: TGTGCCAGCACCTGCCCAAGGGGAACAGGGAATAGCAATCAGCCCCAGCATTTT.

This clonotype was observed a handful of times. The chain recombines TRBV4-3 with TRBJ1-2, with 7 bases identical to TRBD1. V shed 0 bases, J shed 4 bases, and the junction held 2 bases outside the gene matches. The germline CDR1 and CDR2 sequences are LGHNA and YSLEER. The CDR3 runs 14 residues. CDR3 amino acids: CASSQDWDSYGYTF. The CDR3 DNA reads TGCGCCAGCAGCCAAGATTGGGACAGCTATGGCTACACCTTC.

The V call is TRBV28, the J call TRBJ1-5, with unresolved D. In germline, CDR1 is MDHEN, CDR2 SYDVKM. The CDR3 is 17 residues long. The V and J ends lost 3 bases and 7 bases respectively, with 22 bases between them. The CDR3 region is CASSFPPWKKVGQPQHF. For the CDR3, the DNA is TGTGCCAGCAGTTTCCCCCCCTGGAAGAAAGTGGGCCAGCCCCAGCATTTT.

The V gene is TRBV9, the J gene TRBJ2-4, with D perhaps matching TRBD1 or TRBD2 (5 bases each). Trimming left V 3 bases short and J 7 bases short, with 14 bases between. The CDR3 totals 14 residues. Germline CDR1 is SGDLS and CDR2 is YYNGEE. This CDR3 is CASSGDPERNIQYF. The CDR3 nucleotides are TGTGCCAGCAGCGGGGACCCGGAGAGGAACATTCAGTACTTC.

This clonotype was found a few times. This sequence joins TRBV7-8 and TRBJ1-2, with D perhaps matching TRBD1 (6 bases). Looked up from germline, CDR1 is SGHVS and CDR2 is FQNEAQ. V lost 1 base to trimming and J lost 4 bases, with 19 bases between them. This CDR3 contains 17 residues. For the CDR3, the DNA is TGTGCCAGCAGCTTAGTCTCCGGGACACCCGATTTCTATGGCTACACCTTC. It translates to CASSLVSGTPDFYGYTF.